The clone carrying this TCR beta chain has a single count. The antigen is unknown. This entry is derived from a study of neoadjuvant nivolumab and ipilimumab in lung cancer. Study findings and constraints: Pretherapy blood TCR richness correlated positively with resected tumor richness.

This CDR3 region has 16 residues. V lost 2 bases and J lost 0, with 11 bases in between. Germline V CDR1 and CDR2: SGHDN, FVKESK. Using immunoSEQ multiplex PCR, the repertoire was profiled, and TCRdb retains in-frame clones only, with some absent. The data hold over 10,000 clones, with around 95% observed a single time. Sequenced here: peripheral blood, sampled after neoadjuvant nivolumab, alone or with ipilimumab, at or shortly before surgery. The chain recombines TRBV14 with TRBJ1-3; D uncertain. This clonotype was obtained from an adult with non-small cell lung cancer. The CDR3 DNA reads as TGTGCCAGCAGCCAATCTGTCACCAGCTCTGGAAACACCATATATTTT. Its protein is CASSQSVTSSGNTIYF.